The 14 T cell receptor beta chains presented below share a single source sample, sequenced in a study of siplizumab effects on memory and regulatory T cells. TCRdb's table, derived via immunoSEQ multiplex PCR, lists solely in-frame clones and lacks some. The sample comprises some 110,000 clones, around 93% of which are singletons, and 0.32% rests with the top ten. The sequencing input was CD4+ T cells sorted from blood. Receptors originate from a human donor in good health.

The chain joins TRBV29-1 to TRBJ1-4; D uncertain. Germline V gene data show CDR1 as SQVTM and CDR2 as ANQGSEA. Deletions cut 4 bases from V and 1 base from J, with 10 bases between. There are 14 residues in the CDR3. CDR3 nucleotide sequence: TGCAGCGTTGTATCGGTGGAAACTAATGAAAAACTGTTTTTT. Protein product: CSVVSVETNEKLFF.

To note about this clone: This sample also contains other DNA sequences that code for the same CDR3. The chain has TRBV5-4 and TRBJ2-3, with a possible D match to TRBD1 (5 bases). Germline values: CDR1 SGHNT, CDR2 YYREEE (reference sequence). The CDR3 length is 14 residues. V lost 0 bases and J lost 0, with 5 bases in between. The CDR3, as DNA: TGTGCCAGCAGCTTGGCAGGGAGCACAGATACGCAGTATTTT. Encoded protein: CASSLAGSTDTQYF.

The CDR3 sequence is CASSLRESGEQFF. CDR3 nucleotide sequence: TGTGCCAGCAGCTTGAGAGAGAGCGGTGAGCAGTTCTTC. The V gene is TRBV5-4, the J gene TRBJ2-1, with a possible D match to TRBD2 (5 bases). This CDR3 contains 13 residues. Trimming removed 1 base from V and 9 bases from J, with 11 bases in between. In germline, CDR1 is SGHNT, CDR2 YYREEE (reference sequence).

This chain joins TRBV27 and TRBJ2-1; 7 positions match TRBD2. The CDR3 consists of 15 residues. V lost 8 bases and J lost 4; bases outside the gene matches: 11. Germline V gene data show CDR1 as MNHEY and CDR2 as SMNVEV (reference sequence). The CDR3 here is CASRPQRGLYNEQFF. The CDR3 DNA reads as TGTGCCAGCCGCCCCCAGCGGGGACTTTACAATGAGCAGTTCTTC.

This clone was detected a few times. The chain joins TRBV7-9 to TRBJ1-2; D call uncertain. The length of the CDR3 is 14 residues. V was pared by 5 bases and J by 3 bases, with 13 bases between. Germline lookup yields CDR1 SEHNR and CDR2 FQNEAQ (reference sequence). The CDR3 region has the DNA TGTGCCAGCAGCCGACCCCCGACCGACTATGGCTACACCTTC. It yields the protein CASSRPPTDYGYTF.

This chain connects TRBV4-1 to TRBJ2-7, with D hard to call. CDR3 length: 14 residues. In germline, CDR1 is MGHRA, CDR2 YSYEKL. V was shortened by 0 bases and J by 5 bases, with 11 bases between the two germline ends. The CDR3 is CASSQDIRGHEQYF. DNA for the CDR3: TGCGCCAGCAGCCAAGATATTAGAGGTCACGAGCAGTACTTC.

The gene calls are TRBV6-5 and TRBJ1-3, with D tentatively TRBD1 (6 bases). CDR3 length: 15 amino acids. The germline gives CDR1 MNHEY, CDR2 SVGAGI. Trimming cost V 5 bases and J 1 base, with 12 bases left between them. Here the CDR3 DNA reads TGTGCCAGCAGTAAACAGGGTTCTTCTGGAAACACCATATATTTT. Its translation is CASSKQGSSGNTIYF.

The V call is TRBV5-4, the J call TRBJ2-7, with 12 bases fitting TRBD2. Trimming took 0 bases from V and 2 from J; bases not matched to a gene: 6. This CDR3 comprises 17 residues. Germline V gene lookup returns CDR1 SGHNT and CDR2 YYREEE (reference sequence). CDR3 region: CASSLDRGLAGTYEQYF. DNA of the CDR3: TGTGCCAGCAGCTTGGATCGGGGACTAGCGGGTACCTACGAGCAGTACTTC.

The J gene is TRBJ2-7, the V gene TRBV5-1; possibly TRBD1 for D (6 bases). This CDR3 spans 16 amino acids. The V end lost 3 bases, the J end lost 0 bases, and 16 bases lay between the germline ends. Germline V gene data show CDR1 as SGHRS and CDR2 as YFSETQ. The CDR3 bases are TGCGCCAGCAGCTCACAGGGCCTGCCTATCTCCTACGAGCAGTACTTC. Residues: CASSSQGLPISYEQYF.

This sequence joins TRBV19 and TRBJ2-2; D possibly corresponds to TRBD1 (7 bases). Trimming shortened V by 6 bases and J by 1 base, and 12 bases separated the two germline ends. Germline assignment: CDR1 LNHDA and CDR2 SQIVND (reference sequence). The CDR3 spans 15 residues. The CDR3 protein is CASRAQGGNTGELFF. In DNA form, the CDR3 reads TGTGCCAGTAGGGCTCAGGGGGGGAACACCGGGGAGCTGTTTTTT.

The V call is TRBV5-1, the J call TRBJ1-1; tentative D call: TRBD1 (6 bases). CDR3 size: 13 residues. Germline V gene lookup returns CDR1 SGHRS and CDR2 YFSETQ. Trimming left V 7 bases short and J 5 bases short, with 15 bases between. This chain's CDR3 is CASSLQGRTEAFF. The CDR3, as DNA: TGCGCCAGCTCCCTCCAGGGGAGGACTGAAGCTTTCTTT.

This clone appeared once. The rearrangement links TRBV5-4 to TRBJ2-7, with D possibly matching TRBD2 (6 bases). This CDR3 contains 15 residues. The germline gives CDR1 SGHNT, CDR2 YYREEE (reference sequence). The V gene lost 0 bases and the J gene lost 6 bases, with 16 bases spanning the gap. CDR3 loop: CASSLVRGMASEQYF. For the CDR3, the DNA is TGTGCCAGCAGCTTGGTTCGCGGGATGGCTAGCGAGCAGTACTTC.

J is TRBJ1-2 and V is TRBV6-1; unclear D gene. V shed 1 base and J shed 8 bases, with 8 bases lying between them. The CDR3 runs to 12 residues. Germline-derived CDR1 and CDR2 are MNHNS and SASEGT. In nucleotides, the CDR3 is TGTGCCAGCAGTGAAGACCTGGGGGGCTACACCTTC. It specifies CASSEDLGGYTF.

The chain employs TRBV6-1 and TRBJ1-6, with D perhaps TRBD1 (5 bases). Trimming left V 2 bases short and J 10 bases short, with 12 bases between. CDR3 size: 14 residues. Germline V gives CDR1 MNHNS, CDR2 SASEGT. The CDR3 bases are TGTGCCAGCAGTGAACAGGGAGTAGGGTCACCCCTCCACTTT. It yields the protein CASSEQGVGSPLHF.